The 23 T cell receptor beta chains reported below all come from one sample, sequenced in a study of shared clonotypes between healthy human individuals. Clones were sequenced by immunoSEQ multiplex PCR, and TCRdb holds only the in-frame ones, with some missing. The sample consists of some 79,000 clones, 60% to 70% of them appearing once. The sequencing sample was made of memory CD8+ T cells sorted from blood. Sample subset: CD45RO+ cells pooled with CCR7-negative TemRA cells. The receptors were sampled from a man aged 25 to 40 in good health.

The V gene is TRBV7-6, the J gene TRBJ2-7; TRBD1 or TRBD2 may be the D gene (6 bases each). Trimming took off 5 bases at V and 5 bases at J, with 19 bases between the two ends. Germline loops: CDR1 SGHVS, CDR2 FNYEAQ. This CDR3 has 15 residues. The CDR3 sequence is CASSAPGLRGDEQYF. In nucleotides, the CDR3 is TGTGCCAGCAGCGCCCCGGGACTTAGGGGGGACGAGCAGTACTTC.

The rearrangement joins TRBV5-1 to TRBJ2-5; no reliable D call. V lost 7 bases and J lost 4, with 14 bases in between. Germline V gene lookup returns CDR1 SGHRS and CDR2 YFSETQ. The CDR3 covers 13 residues. CDR3 nucleotide sequence: TGCGCCAGCCTTCACGGCACCGTAGAGACCCAGTACTTC. This sequence encodes CASLHGTVETQYF.

This clone was detected only a few times. V is TRBV2 and J is TRBJ2-3; D call uncertain. The length of the CDR3 is 12 residues. From germline, CDR1 is SNHLY and CDR2 FYNNEI. The V and J ends lost 6 bases and 0 bases respectively, with 4 bases between them. The CDR3 DNA sequence: TGTGCCAGCAGGGCTAGCACAGATACGCAGTATTTT. It specifies CASRASTDTQYF. Together with reference TRBV2 and TRBJ2-3, the CDR3 gives the full variable domain: EPEVTQTPSHQVTQMGQEVILRCVPISNHLYFYWYRQILGQKVEFLVSFYNNEISEKSEIFDDQFSVERPDGSNFTLKIRSTKLEDSAMYFCASRASTDTQYFGPGTRLTVL.

The rearrangement links TRBV18 to TRBJ2-7; a weak D match, TRBD1 (5 bases). Trimming pared 3 bases from V and 1 base from J, leaving 10 bases between. The CDR3 extends over 14 amino acids. The germline CDR1 and CDR2 sequences are KGHSH and LQKENI. The CDR3: CASSPWTYSYEQYF. Here the CDR3 DNA reads TGTGCCAGCTCACCTTGGACATATTCCTACGAGCAGTACTTC.

The CDR3 region has the DNA TGTGCCAGCAGCCCCCTCGGGATCAACTCTGGAAACACCATATATTTT. Translation gives CASSPLGINSGNTIYF. The rearrangement joins TRBV7-2 to TRBJ1-3; D gene unclear. The V gene's germline CDR1 is SGHTA and CDR2 FQGNSA. V was pared by 5 bases and J by 0 bases, with 14 bases between. The CDR3 spans 16 residues.

The rearrangement uses TRBV5-1 and TRBJ1-1; D gene ambiguous. The germline gives CDR1 SGHRS, CDR2 YFSETQ. V was cut by 3 bases and J by 1 base, with 7 bases left in between. This CDR3 is 13 amino acids long. As DNA, the CDR3 is TGCGCCAGCAGCTCCCCGGGGAACACTGAAGCTTTCTTT. Its protein is CASSSPGNTEAFF.

V gene TRBV29-1 combines with J gene TRBJ2-7, with 10 bases identical to TRBD2. The CDR3 length is 13 residues. Trimming at V came to 7 bases and at J to 2 bases, leaving 5 bases not matched to a gene. Germline values: CDR1 SQVTM, CDR2 ANQGSEA. CDR3 sequence: CSAVAGGTYEQYF. CDR3 nucleotide sequence: TGCAGCGCAGTAGCGGGAGGAACCTACGAGCAGTACTTC.

This sequence joins TRBV19 and TRBJ2-5; maybe TRBD1 (6 bases). CDR3 length: 15 residues. V lost 5 bases to trimming and J lost 4 bases, with 17 bases between them. Per germline, CDR1 LNHDA and CDR2 SQIVND (reference sequence). The DNA of the CDR3 is TGTGCCAGTAGTCCCCGGACAGTATCAGGAGAGACCCAGTACTTC. Amino acid sequence: CASSPRTVSGETQYF.

In this sample, this clone turned up a few times. The chain has TRBV4-1 and TRBJ2-2; D unclear. The CDR3 length is 15 residues. Deletions cut 1 base from V and 2 bases from J, with 8 bases between. The germline V gene has CDR1 MGHRA and CDR2 YSYEKL. In DNA form, the CDR3 reads TGCGCCAGCAGCCAAGTATCCACTAACACCGGGGAGCTGTTTTTT. Translating it yields CASSQVSTNTGELFF.

About this clone itself: The junction shows a germline mismatch at one end, possibly a read error. The chain joins TRBV13 to TRBJ2-1; 8 bases are shared with TRBD2. Germline loops: CDR1 PRHDT, CDR2 FYEKMQ (reference sequence). The CDR3 is made up of 16 amino acids. The CDR3 DNA is TGTGCCAGCAGCTCCTCAGCGGGAGTCTCCAACAATGAGCAGTTCTTC. Amino acid sequence: CASSSSAGVSNNEQFF.

The chain joins TRBV7-9 to TRBJ2-3; TRBD2 agrees at 9 bases. CDR1 is SEHNR, CDR2 FQNEAQ, per germline (reference sequence). This CDR3 spans 16 amino acids. The ends lost 2 bases at V and 1 base at J; junction bases unmatched: 4. The CDR3 protein is CASSLLGGRGTDTQYF. The DNA for the CDR3 is TGTGCCAGCAGCTTACTTGGCGGGAGGGGCACAGATACGCAGTATTTT.

The rearrangement links TRBV4-2 to TRBJ1-2; 7 positions agree with TRBD1. Germline lookup yields CDR1 LGHNA and CDR2 YNFKEQ. The CDR3 totals 15 residues. V gave up 1 base and J gave up 5 bases; unmatched junction bases: 7. The CDR3 sequence: CASSQGLTGRYGYTF. CDR3 DNA sequence: TGTGCCAGCAGCCAAGGACTGACAGGGCGGTATGGCTACACCTTC.

The chain links TRBV11-1 to TRBJ2-5, with a tentative D call TRBD1 (6 bases). The last part of the DNA fits TRBJ2-7 better; the J call may be wrong. CDR1 and CDR2 (germline): SGHAT, FQDESV (reference sequence). The CDR3 consists of 13 residues. The CDR3 is CASSTGLRNEQYF. Written as DNA, the CDR3 is TGTGCCAGCAGCACAGGGTTGAGAAACGAGCAGTACTTC.

J is TRBJ1-2 and V is TRBV28, with no clear D. Germline CDR1 reads MDHEN; CDR2 reads SYDVKM. The CDR3 consists of 15 residues. V was shortened by 1 base and J by 3 bases, with 12 bases between the two germline ends. In nucleotides, the CDR3 is TGTGCCAGCAGTTTATCTGCGGGCCGGGACTATGGCTACACCTTC. It encodes CASSLSAGRDYGYTF.

The chain links TRBV27 to TRBJ2-3; TRBD2 agrees at 7 bases. Germline V gene sequence: CDR1 MNHEY, CDR2 SMNVEV (reference sequence). CDR3 size: 14 residues. V shed 4 bases, J shed 1 base, and the junction held 2 bases outside the gene matches. The CDR3 DNA reads as TGTGCCAGCAGTTACAGCGGGGGCACAGATACGCAGTATTTT. It codes for CASSYSGGTDTQYF.

The rearrangement links TRBV9 to TRBJ1-1; 7 nucleotides agree with TRBD1. Germline V CDR1 and CDR2: SGDLS, YYNGEE. The CDR3 covers 14 residues. V dropped 6 bases and J dropped 1; count of bases not matched to a gene: 6. The CDR3 DNA is TGTGCCAGCAACAAACAGGGGTCGAACACTGAAGCTTTCTTT. Its protein product is CASNKQGSNTEAFF.

The rearrangement joins TRBV18 to TRBJ2-7; D remains unclear. Germline V gives CDR1 KGHSH, CDR2 LQKENI. This CDR3 is 13 amino acids long. V was cut by 5 bases and J by 5 bases, with 13 bases left in between. CDR3 bases: TGTGCCAGCTCAGGTGTGGGAATAGACGAGCAGTACTTC. This translates into CASSGVGIDEQYF.

This clone was seen only a few times. The chain combines TRBV28 with TRBJ2-7; D remains ambiguous. Trimming removed 5 bases from V and 7 bases from J, with 12 bases in between. The germline V gene encodes CDR1 MDHEN and CDR2 SYDVKM. The CDR3 consists of 12 residues. The DNA of the CDR3 is TGTGCCAGCAGTCGACCTTCATGGGAGCAGTACTTC. Translated, it gives CASSRPSWEQYF.

The V gene is TRBV7-9, the J gene TRBJ2-7; TRBD1 might be the D (6 bases). This CDR3 is 14 amino acids long. V lost 3 bases and J lost 1, with 10 bases in between. CDR1 is SEHNR, CDR2 FQNEAQ, per germline (reference sequence). As DNA, the CDR3 is TGTGCCAGCAGCTTGTCAGGGGTGTCCTACGAGCAGTACTTC. Its translation: CASSLSGVSYEQYF.

Concerning this clone itself: At the DNA level, this CDR3 is encoded by other sequences in the same sample as well. The CDR3 region has the DNA TGTGCCAGTAGCGGGGGAATGAACACTGAAGCTTTCTTT. Its protein is CASSGGMNTEAFF. The rearrangement uses TRBV19 and TRBJ1-1, with D possibly matching TRBD1 (5 bases). The CDR3 consists of 13 residues. Trimming stripped 6 bases from V and 0 bases from J, with 8 bases between. CDR1 LNHDA and CDR2 SQIVND come from the germline V gene (reference sequence). The entire variable domain, with the rest obtained from reference TRBV19 and TRBJ1-1, is as follows: DGGITQSPKYLFRKEGQNVTLSCEQNLNHDAMYWYRQDPGQGLRLIYYSQIVNDFQKGDIAEGYSVSREKKESFPLTVTSAQKNPTAFYLCASSGGMNTEAFFGQGTRLTVV.

By proportion, this clone is medium-sized. The chain carries TRBV7-9 and TRBJ2-7; D may be TRBD2 (5 bases). The germline gives CDR1 SEHNR, CDR2 FQNEAQ (reference sequence). The V and J ends lost 5 bases and 2 bases respectively, with 13 bases between them. The CDR3 consists of 14 residues. The CDR3 loop is CASSDSLTTYEQYF. CDR3 nucleotides: TGTGCCAGCAGCGATTCTCTGACTACCTACGAGCAGTACTTC.

This chain uses TRBV6-5 with TRBJ2-7; 11 bases align to TRBD1. Germline CDR1 is MNHEY and CDR2 is SVGAGI. The CDR3 sequence is 15 residues long. With V trimmed by 8 bases and J by 3 bases, 9 bases remained unmatched. The CDR3 region is CASSLTGTGGYEQYF. The CDR3 bases are TGTGCCAGCTCCCTGACCGGGACAGGGGGCTACGAGCAGTACTTC.

The chain recombines TRBV25-1 with TRBJ1-5; D is unresolved. Trimming cost V 3 bases and J 1 base, with 7 bases left between them. CDR1 is MGHDK and CDR2 is SYGVNS in the germline V gene. The CDR3 consists of 14 residues. The CDR3 DNA is TGTGCCAGCAGTGACGGCGGGAGCAATCAGCCCCAGCATTTT. Translation: CASSDGGSNQPQHF.